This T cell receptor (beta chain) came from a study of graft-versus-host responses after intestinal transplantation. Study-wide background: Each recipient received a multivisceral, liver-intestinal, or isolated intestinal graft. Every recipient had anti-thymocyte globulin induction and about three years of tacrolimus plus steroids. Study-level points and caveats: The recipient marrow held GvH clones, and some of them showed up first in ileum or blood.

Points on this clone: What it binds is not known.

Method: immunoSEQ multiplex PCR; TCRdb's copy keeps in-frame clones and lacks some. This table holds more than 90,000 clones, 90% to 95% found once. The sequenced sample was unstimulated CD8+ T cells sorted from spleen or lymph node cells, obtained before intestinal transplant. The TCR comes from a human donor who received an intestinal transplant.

The CDR3 DNA reads as TGTGCCAGCAGTGACAGTAGCACAGATACGCAGTATTTT. Its protein is CASSDSSTDTQYF. V and J are TRBV2 and TRBJ2-3; D is unresolved. Trimming removed 3 bases at V and 0 bases at J, with 4 bases between. The CDR3 extends over 13 amino acids. Germline V gives CDR1 SNHLY, CDR2 FYNNEI.